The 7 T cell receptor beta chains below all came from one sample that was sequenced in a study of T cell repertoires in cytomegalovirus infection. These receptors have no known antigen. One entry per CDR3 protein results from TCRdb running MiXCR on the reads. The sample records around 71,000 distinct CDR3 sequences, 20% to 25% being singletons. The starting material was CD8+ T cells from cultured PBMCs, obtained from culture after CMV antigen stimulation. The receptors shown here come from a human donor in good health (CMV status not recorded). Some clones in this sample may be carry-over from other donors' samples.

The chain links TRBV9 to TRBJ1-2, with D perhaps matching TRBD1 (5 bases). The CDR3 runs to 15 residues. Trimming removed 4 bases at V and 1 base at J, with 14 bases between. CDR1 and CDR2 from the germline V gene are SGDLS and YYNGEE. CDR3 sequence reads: CASSPSGGVNYGYTF. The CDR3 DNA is TGTGCCAGCAGCCCCTCCGGGGGAGTTAACTATGGCTACACCTTC.

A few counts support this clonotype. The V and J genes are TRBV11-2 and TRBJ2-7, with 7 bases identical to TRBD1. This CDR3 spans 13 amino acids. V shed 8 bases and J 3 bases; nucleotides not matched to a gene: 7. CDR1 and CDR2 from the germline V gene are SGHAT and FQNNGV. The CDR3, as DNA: TGTGCCAGCTCGACAGGGACGCTCTACGAGCAGTACTTC. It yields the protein CASSTGTLYEQYF. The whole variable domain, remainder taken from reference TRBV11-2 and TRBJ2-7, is EAGVAQSPRYKIIEKRQSVAFWCNPISGHATLYWYQQILGQGPKLLIQFQNNGVVDDSQLPKDRFSAERLKGVDSTLKIQPAKLEDSAVYLCASSTGTLYEQYFGPGTRLTVT.

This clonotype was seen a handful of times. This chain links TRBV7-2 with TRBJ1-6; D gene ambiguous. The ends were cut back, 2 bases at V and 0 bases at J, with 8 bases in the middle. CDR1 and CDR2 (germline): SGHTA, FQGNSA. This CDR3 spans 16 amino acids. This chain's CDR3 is CASSLHPLSYNSPLHF. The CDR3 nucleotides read TGTGCCAGCAGCTTACATCCACTCTCCTATAATTCACCCCTCCACTTT.

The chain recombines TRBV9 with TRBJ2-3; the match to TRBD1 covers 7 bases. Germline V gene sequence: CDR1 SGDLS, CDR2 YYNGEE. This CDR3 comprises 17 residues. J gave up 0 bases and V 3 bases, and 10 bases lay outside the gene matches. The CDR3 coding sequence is TGTGCCAGCAGCGCGAGGGACAGTCCGTCTAGCACAGATACGCAGTATTTT. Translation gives CASSARDSPSSTDTQYF.

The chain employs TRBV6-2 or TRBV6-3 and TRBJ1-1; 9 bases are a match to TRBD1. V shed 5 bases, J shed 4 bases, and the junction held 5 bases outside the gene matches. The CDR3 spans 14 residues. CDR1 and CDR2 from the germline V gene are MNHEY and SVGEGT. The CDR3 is CASSNRGRFTEAFF. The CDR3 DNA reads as TGTGCCAGCAGTAACAGGGGGCGGTTCACTGAAGCTTTCTTT.

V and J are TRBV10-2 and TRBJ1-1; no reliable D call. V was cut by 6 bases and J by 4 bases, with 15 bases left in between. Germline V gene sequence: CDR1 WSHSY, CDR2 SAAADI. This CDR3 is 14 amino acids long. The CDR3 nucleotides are TGCGCCAGCAGGGGTGGTTGGGGAGGCACTGAAGCTTTCTTT. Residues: CASRGGWGGTEAFF.

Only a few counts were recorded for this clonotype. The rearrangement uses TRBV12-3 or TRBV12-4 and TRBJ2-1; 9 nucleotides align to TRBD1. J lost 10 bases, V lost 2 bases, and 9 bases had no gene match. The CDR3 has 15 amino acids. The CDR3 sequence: CASSLPFGQGKEQFF. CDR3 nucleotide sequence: TGTGCCAGCAGTTTACCCTTCGGACAGGGGAAGGAGCAGTTCTTC.